Listed below are T cell receptor beta chains from one sample, sequenced in a study of blood T cell repertoires in COVID-19. Clones were sequenced by immunoSEQ multiplex PCR, and TCRdb holds only the in-frame ones, with some missing. The data contain some 320,000 clones, around 86% of them singletons. What was sequenced was PBMCs or T cells enriched from blood (not recorded which). The receptors were sampled from a man in his 60s who had recovered from COVID-19. CDR3s include the opening cysteine and the closing phenylalanine or tryptophan. D genes are given only for firm matches. Size is stated for part of the rows, as once, few or many counts, or as a class when the clone is expanded.

v_gene	d_gene	abundance	j_gene	CDR3aa	CDR3nt
TRBV5-1	TRBD1	once	TRBJ1-4	CASARDRANEKLFF	TGCGCCAGCGCCCGGGACAGAGCTAATGAAAAACTGTTTTTT
TRBV29-1	TRBD1	.	TRBJ2-7	CSVEPGQGSEQYF	TGCAGCGTTGAACCCGGACAGGGTAGCGAGCAGTACTTC
TRBV7-3	.	.	TRBJ1-1	CASRTGLNTEAFF	TGTGCCAGCAGAACAGGGCTGAACACTGAAGCTTTCTTT
TRBV5-1	.	once	TRBJ2-5	CASSPGTQETQYF	TGCGCCAGCAGCCCGGGAACCCAAGAGACCCAGTACTTC
TRBV5-4	TRBD1	.	TRBJ1-6	CASSSKDREPPLHF	TGTGCCAGCAGCTCAAAAGACAGGGAGCCACCCCTCCACTTT
TRBV11-2	TRBD2	.	TRBJ2-1	CASSLLAGVNNEQFF	TGTGCCAGCAGCTTACTAGCGGGGGTGAACAATGAGCAGTTCTTC
TRBV11-2	.	once	TRBJ2-3	CASSLARLPRASTDTQYF	TGTGCCAGCAGCTTAGCCCGACTCCCCAGGGCTAGCACAGATACGCAGTATTTT
TRBV27	TRBD1	.	TRBJ1-2	CASSLDRTGGYYGYTF	TGTGCCAGCAGTTTAGACCGGACAGGGGGGTACTATGGCTACACCTTC
TRBV6-5	.	.	TRBJ1-5	CASSYEAGYQPQHF	TGTGCCAGCAGTTACGAGGCAGGGTATCAGCCCCAGCATTTT
TRBV24-1	TRBD1	.	TRBJ1-5	CATILTGYLVNQPQHF	TGTGCCACCATTTTGACAGGGTATTTGGTGAATCAGCCCCAGCATTTT
TRBV27	.	once	TRBJ1-1	CASSLSGREAFF	TGTGCCAGCAGTTTATCTGGGCGTGAAGCTTTCTTT
TRBV5-1	.	.	TRBJ1-2	CASSPGEGNYGYTF	TGCGCCAGCAGTCCAGGCGAGGGTAACTATGGCTACACCTTC
TRBV3-1/TRBV3-2	.	.	TRBJ2-3	CASSQGLPGVTDTQYF	TGTGCCAGCAGCCAAGGACTACCCGGAGTGACAGATACGCAGTATTTT
TRBV5-4	TRBD1	.	TRBJ1-4	CASSLQGARGEKLFF	TGTGCCAGCAGTTTACAGGGGGCGAGGGGTGAAAAACTGTTTTTT
TRBV28	TRBD1	.	TRBJ1-5	CASSLAIGTGGFQPQHF	TGTGCCAGCAGCCTGGCTATCGGGACAGGGGGCTTTCAGCCCCAGCATTTT
TRBV18	.	.	TRBJ2-7	CASSPPSMGALPYEQYF	TGTGCCAGCTCACCACCGTCGATGGGGGCGCTTCCCTACGAGCAGTACTTC
TRBV4-3	.	.	TRBJ1-3	CASSQDPYSGDTIYF	TGCGCCAGCAGCCAAGATCCCTACTCTGGAGACACCATATATTTT
TRBV7-2	TRBD1	few	TRBJ2-4	CASSSRTGLGIQYF	TGTGCCAGCAGCTCCCGGACAGGGCTGGGCATTCAGTACTTC
TRBV2	TRBD1	.	TRBJ2-6	CASSDQTGTGANVLTF	TGTGCCAGCAGTGACCAGACAGGGACGGGGGCCAACGTCCTGACTTTC
TRBV6-1	TRBD2	.	TRBJ2-7	CASSDSAGGSYEQYF	TGTGCCAGCAGTGATTCCGCGGGAGGCTCCTACGAGCAGTACTTC
TRBV4-1	TRBD2	.	TRBJ2-1	CASSQGGGNEQFF	TGCGCCAGCAGCCAAGGGGGGGGGAATGAGCAGTTCTTC
TRBV5-1	.	.	TRBJ2-7	CASSLESAPGSGTWGSYEQYF	TGCGCCAGCAGCTTGGAATCGGCCCCCGGTTCCGGGACATGGGGCTCCTACGAGCAGTACTTC
TRBV7-3	.	.	TRBJ2-7	CASSPGVLYEQYF	TGTGCCAGCAGTCCCGGGGTCCTCTACGAGCAGTACTTC
TRBV23-1	TRBD1	.	TRBJ2-5	CASSQSRDRGPQETQYF	TGCGCCAGCAGTCAATCGAGAGACAGGGGACCCCAAGAGACCCAGTACTTC
TRBV10-3	.	.	TRBJ2-3	CATESTDTQYF	TGTGCCACTGAGTCCACAGATACGCAGTATTTT
TRBV2	.	.	TRBJ2-1	CASSFDRSRYNEQFF	TGTGCCAGCAGTTTTGACAGGTCACGGTACAATGAGCAGTTCTTC
TRBV9	TRBD1	once	TRBJ1-4	CASSVASRDRDEKLFF	TGTGCCAGCAGCGTAGCTTCGAGGGACAGGGACGAAAAACTGTTTTTT
TRBV5-1	TRBD2	once	TRBJ2-5	CASSLREGYRETQYF	TGCGCCAGCAGCCTCCGGGAGGGGTATCGGGAGACCCAGTACTTC
TRBV7-9	.	.	TRBJ1-2	CASSLEGQYGYTF	TGTGCCAGCAGCTTAGAGGGACAATATGGCTACACCTTC
TRBV7-6	TRBD1	.	TRBJ2-1	CASSHLGETGGFNEQFF	TGTGCCAGCAGCCATCTCGGGGAGACAGGGGGCTTCAATGAGCAGTTCTTC
TRBV28	TRBD2	few	TRBJ2-7	CASSSLTSGRRYEQYF	TGTGCCAGCAGTTCCCTAACTAGCGGGAGGAGGTACGAGCAGTACTTC
TRBV18	.	few	TRBJ1-1	CASSPLTGEAFF	TGTGCCAGCTCACCCCTTACTGGTGAAGCTTTCTTT
TRBV2	TRBD1	.	TRBJ1-2	CASTGDSIYGYTF	TGTGCCAGCACCGGGGACAGTATCTATGGCTACACCTTC
TRBV5-8	.	once	TRBJ2-7	CASSLIGRAAAEQYF	TGTGCCAGCAGCTTGATTGGCAGGGCTGCCGCCGAGCAGTACTTC
TRBV5-1	TRBD1	.	TRBJ2-7	CASSLQGAYEQYF	TGCGCCAGCAGCTTACAGGGGGCCTACGAGCAGTACTTC
TRBV19	TRBD1	.	TRBJ1-4	CASSIPGTGSEKLFF	TGTGCCAGTAGTATACCTGGGACAGGGAGTGAAAAACTGTTTTTT
TRBV5-1	.	.	TRBJ2-2	CASSQWTDWANTGELFF	TGCGCCAGCAGCCAATGGACAGATTGGGCTAACACCGGGGAGCTGTTTTTT
TRBV27	.	.	TRBJ1-2	CASSLTPGYGYTF	TGTGCCAGCAGTTTAACCCCCGGGTATGGCTACACCTTC
TRBV18	TRBD2	.	TRBJ2-2	CASSPTPGTSGAKPSVGELFF	TGTGCCAGCTCACCGACACCGGGGACTAGCGGGGCAAAACCTTCTGTCGGGGAGCTGTTTTTT
TRBV29-1	.	.	TRBJ2-3	CSVEPGRRDTQYF	TGCAGCGTTGAACCGGGGAGGAGGGATACGCAGTATTTT
TRBV10-3	TRBD2	.	TRBJ2-2	CAISDAGLASNTGELFF	TGTGCCATCAGTGATGCAGGACTAGCTTCGAACACCGGGGAGCTGTTTTTT